This T cell receptor (beta chain) was captured by sequencing in a study of OX40 agonist ivuxolimab in advanced cancers. Study information: Patients treated during dose escalation were battling hepatocellular carcinoma, melanoma, renal cell or head and neck cancer. Allowance was made for prior anti-PD-1, anti-PD-L1 or anti-CTLA-4 therapy, and roughly 40% had some. The study, taken as a whole, reports: Among expanded peripheral T cells, antigen specificity went undetermined. On average, CD8+ T cells had more expanded clones than CD4+.

Produced via immunoSEQ multiplex PCR; TCRdb's table is partial and in-frame only. The data show approximately 22,000 clones, approximately 86% seen once. Trimming removed 5 bases at V and 4 bases at J, with 5 bases between. Per the germline V gene, CDR1 is SGHAT and CDR2 is FQNNGV. The CDR3 consists of 11 residues. About this clone: What it binds is not known.

This TCR was sampled from an adult with an advanced solid tumor such as melanoma, head and neck, liver or kidney cancer. The sequencing here drew on CD4+ or CD8+ T cells sorted from blood, taken in a trial of the OX40 agonist ivuxolimab. The rearrangement uses TRBV11-2 and TRBJ2-5; no clear D. The CDR3 here is CASSLLETQYF. CDR3 bases: TGTGCCAGCAGCCTTCTAGAGACCCAGTACTTC.